The 8 T cell receptor beta chains below were found in one sample sequenced in a study of regulatory T cells in long-lasting Graves disease. CDR3-region Arm-PCR and iRepertoire HTBI primers produced the TCR beta libraries. MiXCR was run by TCRdb on the multiplex PCR reads, yielding one entry per CDR3 protein. This sample carries 300,000 to 450,000 distinct CDR3 sequences, roughly a sixth of them seen once, and the ten largest clones take 20% to 25%. Time point given: newly diagnosed GD, antithyroid drugs for less than 3 months. TCR sequences were obtained from RNA taken from PBMCs. The sample in question was peripheral blood mononuclear cells (PBMCs), obtained at new diagnosis, from a patient treated with antithyroid drugs. These receptors were taken from a female donor with Graves disease.

This chain links TRBV12-3 or TRBV12-4 with TRBJ1-5; D remains unclear. V lost 5 bases, J lost 9 bases, and 17 bases lay in between. CDR3 size: 14 residues. CDR3 sequence: CASSPLRAEWPQHF. The CDR3 bases are TGTGCCAGCAGTCCCCTACGGGCAGAATGGCCCCAGCATTTT.

This clonotype has a count of ten or more. The chain recombines TRBV20-1 with TRBJ1-5; D is unresolved. The CDR3 totals 14 residues. Germline V gives CDR1 DFQATT, CDR2 SNEGSKA (reference sequence). V dropped 0 bases and J dropped 5 bases, with 11 bases sitting between them. The chain's CDR3 is CSARDEEGYQPQHF. The DNA for the CDR3 is TGCAGTGCTAGAGATGAGGAAGGTTATCAGCCCCAGCATTTT.

At least ten counts were recorded for this clonotype. The rearrangement joins TRBV12-3 or TRBV12-4 to TRBJ2-1, with TRBD2 identical over 8 bases. The V gene end was trimmed by 3 bases and the J gene end by 8 bases; junction bases not matched to a gene: 9. The CDR3 length is 15 residues. The CDR3 nucleotides are TGTGCCAGCAGTTTGGAGGGCGGGAGGTGGGATGAGCAGTTCTTC. Its protein product is CASSLEGGRWDEQFF.

This clonotype was counted many times. V gene TRBV2 combines with J gene TRBJ2-2; the match to TRBD2 covers 11 bases. J was trimmed by 6 bases and V by 8 bases; bases with no gene match: 11. Germline lookup yields CDR1 SNHLY and CDR2 FYNNEI. The CDR3 extends over 16 amino acids. The CDR3 reads CASSSLAGGLAGELFF. In DNA, the CDR3 is TGTGCCAGCTCTTCCTTAGCGGGGGGGCTCGCCGGGGAGCTGTTTTTT.

This clonotype was observed many times. A much larger clone lies a single base off, so this may be a read error. The J gene is TRBJ1-2, the V gene TRBV11-2, with TRBD1 matching over 9 bases. This CDR3 has 14 residues. The germline gives CDR1 SGHAT, CDR2 FQNNGV. CDR3 protein: CANSPYRGQNGYTF. CDR3 in DNA: TGTGCCAACAGCCCATACAGGGGGCAGAATGGCTACACCTTC.

This clonotype showed up many times. The rearrangement joins TRBV7-6 to TRBJ2-3; D gene uncertain. Germline CDR1 is SGHVS and CDR2 is FNYEAQ. Deletions cut 1 base from V and 1 base from J, with 12 bases between. The CDR3 consists of 16 residues. In DNA, the CDR3 is TGTGCCAGCAGCTTAGAGGCAGGTATTGGCACAGATACGCAGTATTTT. This encodes CASSLEAGIGTDTQYF.

This clonotype was detected ten times or more. The chain recombines TRBV20-1 with TRBJ1-2; no definite D call. CDR3 length equals 14 residues. Germline-derived CDR1 and CDR2 are DFQATT and SNEGSKA (reference sequence). The ends were cut back, 3 bases at V and 4 bases at J, with 15 bases in the middle. CDR3 loop: CSASGLGEGYGYTF. The CDR3 DNA reads as TGCAGTGCTAGTGGACTTGGTGAGGGCTATGGCTACACCTTC.

This clonotype showed up many times. This chain uses TRBV28 with TRBJ1-5, with D possibly TRBD1 on 5 matching bases. Trimming took off 6 bases at V and 5 bases at J, with 14 bases between the two ends. Germline V gives CDR1 MDHEN, CDR2 SYDVKM. This CDR3 spans 14 amino acids. The CDR3 loop reads CASRRDGGYQPQHF. CDR3 nucleotide sequence: TGTGCCAGCAGAAGGGACGGAGGTTATCAGCCCCAGCATTTT.